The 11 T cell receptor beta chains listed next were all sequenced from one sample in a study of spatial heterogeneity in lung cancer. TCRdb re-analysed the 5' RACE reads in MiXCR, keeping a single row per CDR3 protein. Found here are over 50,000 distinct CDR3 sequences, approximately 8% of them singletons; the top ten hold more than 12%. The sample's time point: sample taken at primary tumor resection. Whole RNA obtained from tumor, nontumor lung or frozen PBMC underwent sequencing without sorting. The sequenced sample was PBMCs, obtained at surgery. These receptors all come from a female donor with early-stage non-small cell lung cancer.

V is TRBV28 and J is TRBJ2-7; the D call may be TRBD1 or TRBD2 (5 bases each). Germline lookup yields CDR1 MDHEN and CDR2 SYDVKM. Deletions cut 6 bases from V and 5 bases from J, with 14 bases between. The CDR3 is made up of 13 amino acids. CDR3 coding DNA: TGTGCCAGCAGAGAGGGACCCGCGGACGAGCAGTACTTC. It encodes CASREGPADEQYF.

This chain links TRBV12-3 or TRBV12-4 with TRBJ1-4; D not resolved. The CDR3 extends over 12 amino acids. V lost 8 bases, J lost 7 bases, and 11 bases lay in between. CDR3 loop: CASLSLGEKLFF. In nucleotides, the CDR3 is TGTGCCAGCCTCTCCCTAGGTGAAAAACTGTTTTTT.

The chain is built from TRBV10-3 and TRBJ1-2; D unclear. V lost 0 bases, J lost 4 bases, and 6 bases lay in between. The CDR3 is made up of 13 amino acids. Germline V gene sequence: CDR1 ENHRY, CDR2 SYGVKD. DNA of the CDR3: TGTGCCATCAGTGAGTCAGAGCTCTATGGCTACACCTTC. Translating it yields CAISESELYGYTF.

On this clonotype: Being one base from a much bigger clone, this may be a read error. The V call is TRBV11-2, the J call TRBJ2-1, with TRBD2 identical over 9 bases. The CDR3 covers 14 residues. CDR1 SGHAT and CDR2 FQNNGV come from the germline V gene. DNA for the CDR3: TGTGCCAGCAACCAGCGGGGGGCCTACAATAAGCAGTTCTTC. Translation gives CASNQRGAYNKQFF.

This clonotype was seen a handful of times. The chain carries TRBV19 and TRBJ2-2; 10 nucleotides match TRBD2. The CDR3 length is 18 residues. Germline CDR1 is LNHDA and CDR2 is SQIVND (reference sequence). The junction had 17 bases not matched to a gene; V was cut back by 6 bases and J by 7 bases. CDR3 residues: CASSIPPGASGRGGELFF. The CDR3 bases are TGTGCCAGTAGCATTCCGCCCGGAGCTAGCGGGAGAGGCGGGGAGCTGTTTTTT.

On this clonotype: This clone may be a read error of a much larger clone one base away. The CDR3 sequence: CPIKDGLLSNQPQHF. The DNA for the CDR3 is TGTCCCATCAAAGACGGACTCCTAAGCAATCAGCCCCAGCATTTT. The chain couples TRBV10-3 to TRBJ1-5; D is unresolved. CDR1 ENHRY and CDR2 SYGVKD come from the germline V gene. The CDR3 is 15 residues long.

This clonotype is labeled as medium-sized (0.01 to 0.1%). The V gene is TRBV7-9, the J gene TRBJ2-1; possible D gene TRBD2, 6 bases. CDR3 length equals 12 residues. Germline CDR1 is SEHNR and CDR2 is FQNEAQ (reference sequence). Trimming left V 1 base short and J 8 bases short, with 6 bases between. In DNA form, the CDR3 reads TGTGCCAGCAGCTTAGAGCGGGATGAGCAGTTCTTC. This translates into CASSLERDEQFF.

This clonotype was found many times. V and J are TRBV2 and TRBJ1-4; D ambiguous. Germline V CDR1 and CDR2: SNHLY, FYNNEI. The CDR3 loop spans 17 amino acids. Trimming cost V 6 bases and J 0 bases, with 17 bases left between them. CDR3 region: CASSLTTPPATNEKLFF. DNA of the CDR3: TGTGCCAGCAGCCTGACAACTCCCCCAGCAACTAATGAAAAACTGTTTTTT.

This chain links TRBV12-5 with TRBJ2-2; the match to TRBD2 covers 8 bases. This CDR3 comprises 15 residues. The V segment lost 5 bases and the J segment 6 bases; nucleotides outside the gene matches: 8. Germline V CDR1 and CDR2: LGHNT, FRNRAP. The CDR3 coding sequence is TGTGCTAGTGGTACAATTAGCGGGGTGGCCGGGGAGCTGTTTTTT. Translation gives CASGTISGVAGELFF.

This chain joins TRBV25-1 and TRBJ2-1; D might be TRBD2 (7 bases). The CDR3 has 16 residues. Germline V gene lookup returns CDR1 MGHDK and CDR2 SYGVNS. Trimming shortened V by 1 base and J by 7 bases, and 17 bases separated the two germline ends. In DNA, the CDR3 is TGTGCCAGCAGTGAATTGGGGGGGGCGATAGGTAATGAGCAGTTCTTC. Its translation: CASSELGGAIGNEQFF.

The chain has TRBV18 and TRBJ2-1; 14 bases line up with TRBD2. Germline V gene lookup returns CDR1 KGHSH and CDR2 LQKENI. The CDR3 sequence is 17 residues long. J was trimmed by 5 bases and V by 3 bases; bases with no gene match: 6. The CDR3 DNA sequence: TGTGCCAGCTCACCTGGGACTAGCGGGAGAGGGGACAATGAGCAGTTCTTC. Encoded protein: CASSPGTSGRGDNEQFF. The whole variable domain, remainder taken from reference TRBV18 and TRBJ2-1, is NAGVMQNPRHLVRRRGQEARLRCSPMKGHSHVYWYRQLPEEGLKFMVYLQKENIIDESGMPKERFSAEFPKEGPSILRIQQVVRGDSAAYFCASSPGTSGRGDNEQFFGPGTRLTVL.